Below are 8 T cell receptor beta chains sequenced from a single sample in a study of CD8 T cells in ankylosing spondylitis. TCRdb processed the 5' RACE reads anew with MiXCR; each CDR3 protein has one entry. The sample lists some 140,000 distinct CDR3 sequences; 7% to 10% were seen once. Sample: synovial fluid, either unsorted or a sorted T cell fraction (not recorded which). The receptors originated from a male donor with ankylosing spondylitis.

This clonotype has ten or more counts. The CDR3 DNA follows: TGCAGTGCTAGACCTAGCGGCCAAGAGACCCAGTACTTC. Amino acids: CSARPSGQETQYF. The chain is built from TRBV20-1 and TRBJ2-5; 7 nucleotides align to TRBD2. Looked up from germline, CDR1 is DFQATT and CDR2 is SNEGSKA (reference sequence). V dropped 2 bases and J dropped 1; count of bases not matched to a gene: 1. This CDR3 has 13 amino acids.

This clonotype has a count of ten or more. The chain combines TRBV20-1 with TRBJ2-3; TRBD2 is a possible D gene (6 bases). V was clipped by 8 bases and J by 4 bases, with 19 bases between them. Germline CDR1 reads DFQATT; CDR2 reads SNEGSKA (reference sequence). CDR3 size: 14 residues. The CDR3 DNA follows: TGCAGTCCGTCTTCTAGCGAAAACCCAGATACGCAGTATTTT. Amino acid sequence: CSPSSSENPDTQYF.

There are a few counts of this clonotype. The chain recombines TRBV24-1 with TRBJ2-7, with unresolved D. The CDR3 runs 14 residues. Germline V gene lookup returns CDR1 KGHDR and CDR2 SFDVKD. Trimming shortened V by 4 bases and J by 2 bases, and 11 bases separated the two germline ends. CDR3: CATSDPSKPYEQYF. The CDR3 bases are TGTGCCACCAGTGACCCGTCTAAACCCTACGAGCAGTACTTC.

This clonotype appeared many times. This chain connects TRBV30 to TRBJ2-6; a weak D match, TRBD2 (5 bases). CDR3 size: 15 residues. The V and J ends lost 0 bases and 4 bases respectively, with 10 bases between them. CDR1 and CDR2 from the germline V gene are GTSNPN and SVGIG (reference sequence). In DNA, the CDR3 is TGTGCCTGGAGTGTACTGGGGAGCGGGGCCAACGTCCTGACTTTC. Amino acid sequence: CAWSVLGSGANVLTF.

The CDR3 sequence: CSAWPSSSGTEAFF. CDR3 nucleotides: TGCAGTGCTTGGCCTTCCTCGTCGGGCACTGAAGCTTTCTTT. The chain links TRBV20-1 to TRBJ1-1; D gene unclear. V shed 5 bases and J shed 4 bases, with 17 bases lying between them. The CDR3 is 14 residues long. Germline assignment: CDR1 DFQATT and CDR2 SNEGSKA (reference sequence).

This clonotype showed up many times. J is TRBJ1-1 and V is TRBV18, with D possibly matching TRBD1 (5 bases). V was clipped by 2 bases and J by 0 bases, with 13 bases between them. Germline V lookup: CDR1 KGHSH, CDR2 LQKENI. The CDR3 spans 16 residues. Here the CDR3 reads CASSPRQGQLNTEAFF. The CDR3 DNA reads TGTGCCAGCTCACCAAGGCAGGGCCAGCTGAACACTGAAGCTTTCTTT.

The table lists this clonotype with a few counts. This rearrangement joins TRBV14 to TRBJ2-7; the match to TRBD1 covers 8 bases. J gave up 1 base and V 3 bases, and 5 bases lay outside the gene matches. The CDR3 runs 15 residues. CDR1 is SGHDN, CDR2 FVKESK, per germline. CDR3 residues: CASSHDRGKSYEQYF. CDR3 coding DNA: TGTGCCAGCAGCCACGACAGGGGAAAGTCCTACGAGCAGTACTTC.

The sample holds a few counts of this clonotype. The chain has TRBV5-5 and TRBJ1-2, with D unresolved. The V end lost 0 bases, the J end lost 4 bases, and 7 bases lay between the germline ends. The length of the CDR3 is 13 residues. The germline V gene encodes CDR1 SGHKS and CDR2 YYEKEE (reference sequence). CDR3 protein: CASSLAAGYGYTF. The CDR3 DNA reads TGTGCCAGCAGCTTGGCCGCGGGCTATGGCTACACCTTC.